This is a list of T cell receptor beta chains from one sample in a study of neoadjuvant anti-PD-1 for oral cavity cancer. Only in-frame clones appear in the TCRdb table, and some are missing; sequencing was by immunoSEQ multiplex PCR. The sample carries under 15,000 clones, 65% recorded once. The specimen comprised PBMCs, sampled before nivolumab (anti-PD-1) treatment. The origin of the receptors is a person between 35 and 79 years old with oral cavity squamous cell carcinoma. CDR3s include the opening cysteine and the closing phenylalanine or tryptophan. D genes are given only for firm matches. Only some rows state a clone size, as once, few, many or a class for expanded clones.

NA	NA	TRBJ1-5	17	TRBV15	CATSRSPGHTSNQPQHF	TGTGCCACCAGCAGATCTCCGGGACACACTAGCAATCAGCCCCAGCATTTT
NA	NA	TRBJ2-5	12	TRBV2	CASSEQPATQYF	TGTGCCAGCAGTGAACAGCCCGCCACCCAGTACTTC
TRBD1	few	TRBJ1-1	12	TRBV7-8	CASSPRTGKAFF	TGTGCCAGCAGCCCGCGGACAGGGAAAGCTTTCTTT
NA	NA	TRBJ1-2	14	TRBV7-9	CASRRAGSKDGYTF	TGTGCCAGCAGAAGGGCAGGGTCGAAAGACGGCTACACCTTC
NA	NA	TRBJ2-7	12	TRBV29-1	CSVIRDGGEQYF	TGCAGCGTGATCCGGGACGGGGGCGAGCAGTACTTC
NA	NA	TRBJ1-1	16	TRBV4-1	CASSLRPTAKNTEAFF	TGCGCCAGCAGCCTAAGACCGACAGCAAAGAACACTGAAGCTTTCTTT
NA	once	TRBJ1-6	17	TRBV15	CATSRDGTGSYNSPLHF	TGTGCCACCAGCAGAGACGGCACAGGCTCCTATAATTCACCCCTCCACTTT
NA	NA	TRBJ2-2	15	TRBV6-1	CASRLEGANTGELFF	TGTGCCAGCAGGTTGGAGGGGGCGAACACCGGGGAGCTGTTTTTT
TRBD2	NA	TRBJ2-4	18	TRBV7-3	CASSPGLAGGGAKNIQYF	TGTGCCAGCAGCCCCGGACTAGCGGGAGGAGGGGCCAAAAACATTCAGTACTTC
NA	NA	TRBJ2-5	14	TRBV7-9	CASSLVSGQETQYF	TGTGCCAGCAGCTTAGTATCCGGACAAGAGACCCAGTACTTC
NA	few	TRBJ1-1	13	TRBV7-9	CASRLTGNTEAFF	TGTGCCAGCAGACTGACAGGGAACACTGAAGCTTTCTTT
NA	NA	TRBJ2-3	14	TRBV12-5	CASGRDTTSYTQYF	TGTGCTAGTGGCCGGGACACCACGAGTTATACGCAGTATTTT
TRBD1	few	TRBJ2-2	16	TRBV9	CASSVVRGLDTGELFF	TGTGCCAGCAGCGTTGTCAGGGGGCTAGACACCGGGGAGCTGTTTTTT
NA	once	TRBJ1-4	14	TRBV27	CASSSLQLHEKLFF	TGTGCCAGCAGTTCTTTACAGCTTCATGAAAAACTGTTTTTT
NA	NA	TRBJ1-1	15	TRBV6-1	CASSEPGQPNTEAFF	TGTGCCAGCAGTGAACCCGGACAACCGAACACTGAAGCTTTCTTT
NA	NA	TRBJ2-3	17	TRBV13	CASSRLDWAKSTDTQYF	TGTGCCAGCAGCCGACTCGATTGGGCCAAGAGCACAGATACGCAGTATTTT
NA	once	TRBJ1-5	14	TRBV5-6	CASSLGQSNQPQHF	TGTGCCAGCAGCTTGGGACAATCCAATCAGCCCCAGCATTTT
NA	NA	TRBJ1-5	15	TRBV10-3	CAAAGGLYSNQPQHF	TGTGCCGCCGCCGGGGGTCTTTATAGCAATCAGCCCCAGCATTTT
NA	NA	TRBJ2-7	17	TRBV30	CAWSVPSRSGVSYEQYF	TGTGCCTGGAGTGTACCATCACGGTCAGGGGTGTCCTACGAGCAGTACTTC
NA	few	TRBJ1-3	13	TRBV11-1	CASSSKPGRDIYF	TGTGCCAGCAGCTCGAAGCCCGGGCGAGACATATATTTT
NA	NA	TRBJ1-3	13	TRBV7-9	CATPEGPGNTIYF	TGTGCCACTCCCGAGGGCCCTGGAAACACCATATATTTT
NA	NA	TRBJ1-4	13	TRBV5-1	CASSLMGGEKLFF	TGCGCCAGCAGCTTAATGGGGGGTGAAAAACTGTTTTTT
NA	few	TRBJ2-1	13	TRBV6-1	CACWAIFYNEQFF	TGTGCTTGCTGGGCCATTTTTTACAATGAGCAGTTCTTC
NA	NA	TRBJ2-4	15	TRBV19	CASSKGVGPQNIQYF	TGTGCCAGTAGTAAGGGGGTCGGGCCGCAAAACATTCAGTACTTC
NA	few	TRBJ1-5	15	TRBV27	CASRGQPLGDQPQHF	TGTGCCAGCAGAGGACAGCCCCTGGGGGATCAGCCCCAGCATTTT
TRBD1	once	TRBJ2-7	15	TRBV11-2	CASSHPSQGAYEQYF	TGTGCCAGCAGCCATCCCTCCCAGGGGGCCTACGAGCAGTACTTC
TRBD2	once	TRBJ2-7	14	TRBV2	CASSESGGRYEQYF	TGTGCCAGCAGTGAATCGGGGGGGCGCTACGAGCAGTACTTC
NA	NA	TRBJ2-1	13	TRBV2	CASRSMGNNEQFF	TGTGCCAGCAGGAGCATGGGGAACAATGAGCAGTTCTTC